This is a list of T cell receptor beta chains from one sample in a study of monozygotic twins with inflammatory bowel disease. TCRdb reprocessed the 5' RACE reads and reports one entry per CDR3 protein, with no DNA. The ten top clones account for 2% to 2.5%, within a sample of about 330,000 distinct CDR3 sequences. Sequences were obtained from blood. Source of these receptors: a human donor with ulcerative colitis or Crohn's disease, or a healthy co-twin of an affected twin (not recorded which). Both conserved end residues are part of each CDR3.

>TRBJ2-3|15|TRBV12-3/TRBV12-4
CASSFYRFNTDTQYF
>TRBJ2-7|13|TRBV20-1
CSQGLAGAYEQYF
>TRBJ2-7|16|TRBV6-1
CASSDGWPIGFYEQYF
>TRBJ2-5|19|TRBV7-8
CASSLAIGLAGGPGETQYF
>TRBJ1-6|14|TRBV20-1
CSALPPGYRSPLHF
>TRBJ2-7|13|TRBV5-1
CASSPLGVYEQYF
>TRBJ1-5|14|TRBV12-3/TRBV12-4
CASSRGQLNQPQHF
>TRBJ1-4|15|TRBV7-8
CASSPRVQSNEKLFF
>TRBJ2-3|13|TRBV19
CASGAGGTDTQYF
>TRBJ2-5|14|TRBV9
CASSVEGAQETQYF
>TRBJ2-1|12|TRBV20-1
CSARLLRGEQFF
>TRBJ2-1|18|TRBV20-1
CSARAFTGSRSSYNEQFF
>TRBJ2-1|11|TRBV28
CASSLLDEQFF
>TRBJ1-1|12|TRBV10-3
CAIRDRATEAFF
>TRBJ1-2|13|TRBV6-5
CASSNWEGDGYTF
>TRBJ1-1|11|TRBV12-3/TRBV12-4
CASLRLGEAFF
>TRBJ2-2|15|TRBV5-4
CASSSGRRNTGELFF
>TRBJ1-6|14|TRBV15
CATSKDRNNSPLHF
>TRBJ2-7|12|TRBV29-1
CSVDAGTYEQYF
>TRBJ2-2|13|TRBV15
CATRTSGAGELFF
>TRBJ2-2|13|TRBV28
CATEGPNTGELFF
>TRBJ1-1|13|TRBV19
CASSNTGNTEAFF
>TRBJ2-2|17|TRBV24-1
CATSDAPGRRPTGELFF
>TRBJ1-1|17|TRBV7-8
CASSLQAPMDSNTEAFF
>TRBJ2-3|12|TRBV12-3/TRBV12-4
CASSLVRDTQYF
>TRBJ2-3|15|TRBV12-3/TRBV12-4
CASSIRAGGPDTQYF
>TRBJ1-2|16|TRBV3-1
CASSQGGTGDNYGYTF
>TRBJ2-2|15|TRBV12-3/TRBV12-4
CASSSTGTNTGELFF